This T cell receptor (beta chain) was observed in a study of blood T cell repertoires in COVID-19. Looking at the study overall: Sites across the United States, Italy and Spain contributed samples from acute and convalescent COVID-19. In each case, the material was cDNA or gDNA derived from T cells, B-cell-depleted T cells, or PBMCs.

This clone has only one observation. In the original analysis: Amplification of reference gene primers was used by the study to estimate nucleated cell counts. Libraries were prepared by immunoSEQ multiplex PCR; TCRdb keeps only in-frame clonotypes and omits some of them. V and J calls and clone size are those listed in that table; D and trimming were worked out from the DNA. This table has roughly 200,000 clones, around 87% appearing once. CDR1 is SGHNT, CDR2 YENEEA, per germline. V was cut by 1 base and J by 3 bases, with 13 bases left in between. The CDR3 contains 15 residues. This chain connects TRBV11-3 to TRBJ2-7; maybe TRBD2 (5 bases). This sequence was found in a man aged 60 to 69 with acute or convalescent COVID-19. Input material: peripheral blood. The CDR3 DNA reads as TGTGCCAGCAGCTTAGGCCCAGCGGCAATCTACGAGCAGTACTTC. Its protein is CASSLGPAAIYEQYF.